This T cell receptor beta chain was identified in a study of siplizumab effects on memory and regulatory T cells. CDR3 size: 14 residues. V was clipped by 4 bases and J by 10 bases; unmatched bases: 7. Per germline, CDR1 MNHEY and CDR2 SVGAGI. For this clone: The antigen is undetermined.

General study points: Researchers could map only a minor fraction of alloreactive clones to unstimulated subsets.

Per-sample assaying covered 95,000 to 100,000 TCR templates. This table comes from immunoSEQ multiplex PCR, and its TCRdb copy is limited to in-frame clones, with some not included. The top ten clones hold around 0.6% of a sample with about 100,000 clones, 94% of them seen once. This sequence was found in a human donor in good health. The chain uses TRBV6-5 and TRBJ1-4; 9 bases map to TRBD1. Sequencing was done on a sample of Tregs sorted from blood. CDR3 sequence (DNA): TGTGCCAGCAGTTCCGGGACAGGGATTGGAAAACTGTTTTTT. Its translation is CASSSGTGIGKLFF.